This T cell receptor beta chain is from a study of cytomegalovirus exposure and HLA in healthy donors. Study-wide results and caveats: HLA alleles showed associations with 16,951 TCR beta sequences in a later analysis, at a 0.05 false discovery rate.

With respect to this clone: The antigen is not known.

V was trimmed by 4 bases and J by 1 base, leaving 14 bases between them. The germline V gene has CDR1 SGHDT and CDR2 YYEEEE. The length of the CDR3 is 15 residues. Amplification used 60 Vbeta primers and 13 Jbeta primers. Profiled with immunoSEQ multiplex PCR; TCRdb holds only in-frame clones, not every one. The sample lists about 160,000 clones; about 81% were seen once. The clonotype originates from a girl aged 10-17 years in good health and CMV-seropositive. Source material: PBMCs. This rearrangement joins TRBV5-6 to TRBJ1-1, with D tentatively TRBD1 (6 bases). CDR3 sequence: CASSAETGRNTEAFF. The CDR3 DNA reads as TGTGCCAGCAGCGCAGAGACAGGCCGGAACACTGAAGCTTTCTTT.